This T cell receptor beta chain was identified during a study of shared clonotypes between healthy human individuals. This clone was detected only a few times. The length of the CDR3 is 14 residues. The germline CDR1 and CDR2 sequences are SQVTM and ANQGSEA. V was pared by 1 base and J by 2 bases, with 9 bases between. Clones were sequenced by immunoSEQ multiplex PCR, and TCRdb holds only the in-frame ones, with some missing. Seen here are about 980,000 clones, approximately 80% observed once, and the top ten hold about 1.5%. Specimen: memory CD4+ T cells sorted from blood. Subset specified: CD45RA-negative fraction. The clonotype comes from a young man in good health. The rearrangement links TRBV29-1 to TRBJ1-3; D not certain. CDR3 nucleotides: TGCAGCGTTGAAGCCACAAGGGCTGGAAACACCATATATTTT. Translation: CSVEATRAGNTIYF.